This T cell receptor (beta chain) was profiled in a study of CD8+ T cells in alopecia areata. Study at large: Treatment ran 6 to 18 months, with 6 months of follow-up afterward.

Findings of the study overall: An increase in clonality over normal scalp was evident in lesional scalp, especially alopecia totalis/universalis.

As for this clone: Its specificity is unknown.

RNA extraction and reverse transcription yielded cDNA as sequencing template. TCRdb keeps only in-frame clones here, not all; method: immunoSEQ multiplex PCR. The table includes 200,000 to 250,000 clones, 67% detected once. In alopecia areata patients, both lesional scalp punch biopsies and peripheral blood were collected. Sorting separated CD4+ and CD8+ T cells out of PBMCs. Germline V gives CDR1 SGHDT, CDR2 YYEEEE. The V and J ends lost 0 bases and 9 bases respectively, with 7 bases between them. The CDR3 sequence is 12 residues long. The chain combines TRBV5-6 with TRBJ2-1; unclear D gene. The receptor's source is a human donor with alopecia areata. The sample consisted of CD4+ T cells sorted from blood, taken at week 0. The CDR3 bases are TGTGCCAGCAGCTTGGCATACGGTGAGCAGTTCTTC. Its protein is CASSLAYGEQFF.